Included here is one TCR beta chain sequence, with context. Its specificity is unknown. The data derive from a study of cytomegalovirus exposure and HLA in healthy donors. Overall study findings and caveats: Because they were indistinguishable, some V segments, including TRBV6-2 and TRBV6-3, were excluded. CMV serostatus was the only immune exposure information that was available. Trimming of TCR beta V- and J-genes showed a link, identified in a later analysis, to a missense DCLRE1C variant. Accurate prediction of HLA-A and HLA-B alleles (for most subjects) was reportedly achieved from TCR beta sequences.

The primer mix had 60 Vbeta and 13 Jbeta primers. The protocol was immunoSEQ multiplex PCR, while the TCRdb copy is restricted to in-frame clones and leaves out a portion. The sample lists under 250,000 clones, 70% to 80% occurring once. This CDR3 has 15 residues. CDR1 SGDLS and CDR2 YYNGEE come from the germline V gene. With V trimmed by 0 bases and J by 8 bases, 6 bases remained unmatched. The clonotype originates from a woman aged 25 to 39 in good health and CMV-seronegative. The chain joins TRBV9 to TRBJ1-2, with 11 bases identical to TRBD1. The sequencing input was PBMCs. The CDR3 here is CASSVGTGGASGYTF. CDR3 DNA: TGTGCCAGCAGCGTAGGGACAGGGGGCGCGTCGGGCTACACCTTC.